What follows are 17 T cell receptor beta chains derived from one specimen sequenced in a study of technical replicates of blood from a few donors. Method: immunoSEQ multiplex PCR; TCRdb's copy keeps in-frame clones and lacks some. Of fewer than 85,000 clones detected, about 93% appear once; the ten largest clones hold 0.25% to 0.3%. Sequencing used T cells isolated from PBMCs. These receptors came from a human donor in good health.

The chain uses TRBV7-2 and TRBJ2-1, with 9 bases lining up with TRBD2. Germline values: CDR1 SGHTA, CDR2 FQGNSA. V lost 2 bases to trimming and J lost 4 bases; unmatched junction nucleotides: 6. The CDR3 extends over 16 amino acids. CDR3 in amino acids: CASSLQAGGPYNEQFF. DNA for the CDR3: TGTGCCAGCAGCTTACAAGCGGGGGGTCCTTACAATGAGCAGTTCTTC.

The chain is built from TRBV5-4 and TRBJ2-7; 14 bases are a match to TRBD2. Trimming cost V 4 bases and J 0 bases; bases outside gene matches: 9. Germline V gene sequence: CDR1 SGHNT, CDR2 YYREEE (reference sequence). The CDR3 is made up of 18 amino acids. The CDR3 region is CASSRRLAGGGRSYEQYF. The CDR3 nucleotides read TGTGCCAGCAGCCGGAGACTAGCGGGGGGGGGTCGCTCCTACGAGCAGTACTTC.

As to this clone: The sample holds other DNA sequences that translate to the same CDR3. This chain connects TRBV7-8 to TRBJ1-2; D is unclear. V was clipped by 4 bases and J by 5 bases, with 8 bases between them. Germline V lookup: CDR1 SGHVS, CDR2 FQNEAQ. The CDR3 consists of 12 residues. The CDR3 DNA follows: TGTGCCAGCAGCTCAACGGGATATGGCTACACCTTC. Amino acid sequence: CASSSTGYGYTF.

The chain is built from TRBV19 and TRBJ2-1, with a weak D call TRBD2 (7 bases). The CDR3 is 15 residues long. With 4 bases removed from V and 8 bases from J, the gap between germline ends came to 18 bases. Germline CDR1 is LNHDA and CDR2 is SQIVND (reference sequence). This chain's CDR3 is CASSKKWGGTDEQFF. The CDR3, as DNA: TGTGCCAGTAGTAAGAAGTGGGGGGGCACGGATGAGCAGTTCTTC.

J is TRBJ2-7 and V is TRBV9, with D possibly TRBD2 on 6 matching bases. The CDR3 covers 16 residues. The germline gives CDR1 SGDLS, CDR2 YYNGEE. V lost 1 base and J 2 bases, leaving 16 bases between the germline ends. The CDR3 here is CASSVSGGDRTYEQYF. CDR3 nucleotide sequence: TGTGCCAGCAGCGTAAGTGGAGGGGACCGGACCTACGAGCAGTACTTC. Based on the CDR3 plus reference TRBV9 and TRBJ2-7, the full variable domain is DSGVTQTPKHLITATGQRVTLRCSPRSGDLSVYWYQQSLDQGLQFLIQYYNGEERAKGNILERFSAQQFPDLHSELNLSSLELGDSALYFCASSVSGGDRTYEQYFGPGTRLTVT.

This rearrangement joins TRBV28 to TRBJ2-7; TRBD1 is a possible D gene (6 bases). The CDR3 has 15 residues. Trimming cost V 3 bases and J 3 bases, with 15 bases left between them. From germline, CDR1 is MDHEN and CDR2 SYDVKM. DNA of the CDR3: TGTGCCAGCAGTTTCACAGGGACCTCGAGCTACGAGCAGTACTTC. This encodes CASSFTGTSSYEQYF.

The V and J genes are TRBV28 and TRBJ1-5; 8 bases are a match to TRBD1. The trim removed 10 bases at V and 4 bases at J, leaving 12 bases unmatched. CDR3 length equals 15 residues. Germline CDR1 and CDR2: MDHEN and SYDVKM. For the CDR3, the DNA is TGTGCCACCGGACAGGGCGGTAAAGTAAATCAGCCCCAGCATTTT. Translating it yields CATGQGGKVNQPQHF.

The chain carries TRBV4-1 and TRBJ1-5, with D possibly matching TRBD1 (5 bases). This CDR3 region has 18 residues. From germline, CDR1 is MGHRA and CDR2 YSYEKL. V was cut by 4 bases and J by 0 bases, with 19 bases left in between. CDR3 region: CASSPQGLEYNSNQPQHF. In DNA form, the CDR3 reads TGCGCCAGCAGCCCTCAGGGATTGGAGTACAATAGCAATCAGCCCCAGCATTTT.

The chain recombines TRBV7-9 with TRBJ2-3; possibly TRBD2 for D (5 bases). The germline gives CDR1 SEHNR, CDR2 FQNEAQ (reference sequence). Deletions cut 5 bases from V and 6 bases from J, with 6 bases between. The CDR3 has 11 amino acids. The CDR3 DNA reads TGTGCCAGCAGCAGGGAGGATACGCAGTATTTT. Protein product: CASSREDTQYF.

This clone was picked up one time. V usage is TRBV2 and J usage is TRBJ1-4, with a possible D match to TRBD1 (6 bases). Per germline, CDR1 SNHLY and CDR2 FYNNEI. This CDR3 spans 12 amino acids. Trimming removed 9 bases at V and 7 bases at J, with 12 bases between. Here the CDR3 reads CARGQTLEKLFF. CDR3 DNA sequence: TGTGCCAGAGGACAGACTCTTGAAAAACTGTTTTTT.

V and J are TRBV5-1 and TRBJ2-2; TRBD1 might be the D (6 bases). The CDR3 totals 16 residues. CDR1 and CDR2 (germline): SGHRS, YFSETQ. The ends were cut back, 3 bases at V and 0 bases at J, with 12 bases in the middle. The CDR3 here is CASSSSGTTNTGELFF. CDR3 nucleotide sequence: TGCGCCAGCAGCTCATCCGGGACAACGAACACCGGGGAGCTGTTTTTT.

The chain is built from TRBV7-2 and TRBJ2-2; TRBD1 agrees at 7 bases. V trimming: 4 bases; J trimming: 6 bases; junction bases outside the gene matches: 14. The germline V gene encodes CDR1 SGHTA and CDR2 FQGNSA. This CDR3 comprises 17 residues. CDR3: CASSSTTRQGLSGELFF. The CDR3 DNA follows: TGTGCCAGCAGCTCAACAACCCGACAGGGTCTCTCCGGGGAGCTGTTTTTT.

The gene calls are TRBV21-1 and TRBJ2-7; the table's D call of TRBD1 was not tested on the DNA. TRBV21-1 is a recognized pseudogene. CDR3 length: 17 residues. The CDR3 DNA reads as TGTGCCAGCAGCCCGGGGCGGCAGGGGACGTCGTGTGGCGAGCAGTACTTC. The encoded protein is CASSPGRQGTSCGEQYF.

CDR3 sequence reads: CASSRLQGAYEQYF. DNA of the CDR3: TGTGCCAGCAGTCGTCTCCAGGGGGCCTACGAGCAGTACTTC. This chain joins TRBV27 and TRBJ2-7; TRBD1 matches 7 bases. The CDR3 contains 14 residues. Germline CDR1 is MNHEY and CDR2 is SMNVEV (reference sequence). Trimming cost V 5 bases and J 2 bases; bases outside gene matches: 6.

This chain joins TRBV30 and TRBJ1-1; D remains unclear. V was cut by 2 bases and J by 3 bases, with 10 bases left in between. The germline gives CDR1 GTSNPN, CDR2 SVGIG (reference sequence). The length of the CDR3 is 13 residues. CDR3 protein: CAWSPNIHTEAFF. In DNA form, the CDR3 reads TGTGCCTGGAGTCCGAACATACACACTGAAGCTTTCTTT.

The rearrangement links TRBV2 to TRBJ1-2; D may be TRBD1 (5 bases). The germline V and J ends were trimmed by 6 bases and 5 bases, with 19 bases remaining between them. Germline CDR1 is SNHLY and CDR2 is FYNNEI. The CDR3 spans 15 residues. For the CDR3, the DNA is TGTGCCAGCAGCCCCCGGGGGGGTCACAGATATGGCTACACCTTC. Its translation: CASSPRGGHRYGYTF.

The chain carries TRBV4-1 and TRBJ2-2; 10 bases match TRBD2. The length of the CDR3 is 14 residues. V shed 6 bases, J shed 4 bases, and the junction held 2 bases outside the gene matches. Germline assignment: CDR1 MGHRA and CDR2 YSYEKL. CDR3 protein: CASRRLAGTGELFF. In nucleotides, the CDR3 is TGCGCCAGCAGACGACTAGCGGGCACCGGGGAGCTGTTTTTT.